Included here is one T cell receptor beta chain sequence, with context. The antigen remains unidentified. The source of the sample is a study of cytomegalovirus exposure and HLA in healthy donors. The primer mix had 60 Vbeta and 13 Jbeta primers. TCRdb keeps only in-frame clones here, not all; method: immunoSEQ multiplex PCR. The sample lists 85,000 to 100,000 clones; about 90% were seen once. Study findings and constraints: V- and J-gene trimming of TCR beta was linked (in a later analysis) to a missense DCLRE1C variant. Apparent HLA restriction characterized most CMV-associated TCR beta chains in a later analysis.

CDR3 length: 19 residues. V lost 6 bases to trimming and J lost 0 bases; unmatched junction nucleotides: 16. Germline CDR1 is MDHEN and CDR2 is SYDVKM. The sequencing input was PBMCs. V and J are TRBV28 and TRBJ1-3; TRBD1 agrees at 8 bases. The receptor comes from a man between 18 and 29 years old in good health and CMV-seronegative. CDR3 in amino acids: CASSPILRTGSSSGNTIYF. CDR3 DNA: TGTGCCAGCAGCCCAATCCTAAGGACAGGGTCAAGCTCTGGAAACACCATATATTTT. Combining the CDR3 with reference TRBV28 and TRBJ1-3 gives the whole variable domain DVKVTQSSRYLVKRTGEKVFLECVQDMDHENMFWYRQDPGLGLRLIYFSYDVKMKEKGDIPEGYSVSREKKERFSLILESASTNQTSMYLCASSPILRTGSSSGNTIYFGEGSWLTVV.